This T cell receptor (beta chain) was retrieved from a study of T cells in Graves' hyperthyroidism and ophthalmopathy (dated by TCRdb to the late 2010s). Study-level background: Peripheral blood was sampled at the time of initial diagnosis, prior to any treatment. To identify distinguishing TCR V-J signatures, a discovery cohort of about 100 patients was used, comprising approximately 40 with Graves' ophthalmopathy and 57 with stable Graves' hyperthyroidism. The paper reports TCR Vbeta CDR3 sequencing of more than 120 peripheral blood samples: under 45 ophthalmopathy, roughly 80 hyperthyroidism and 17 progressor patients. After blood sampling, hyperthyroidism patients were treated with methimazole at a starting dose of 30 mg daily, and ophthalmopathy patients were treated with high-dose intravenous methylprednisolone. Thyroid tissue and blood T-cell repertoires from about 6 Graves' hyperthyroidism patients were also compared in the study. Prospective prediction of ophthalmopathy was tested in an independent validation cohort consisting of 18 to 20 hyperthyroidism patients and 17 patients who later progressed to ophthalmopathy. For training and testing, the 100 or so patients in the discovery cohort were randomly divided in a 7:3 ratio. Findings and caveats that apply to the study as a whole: Ophthalmopathy was separated from stable hyperthyroidism by a 13 V-J signature model, with approximately 85% sensitivity and 81% to 82% specificity obtained in cross-validation and 80%/75% obtained in testing. Most expanded thyroid clonotypes (frequency above 0.001) were also detected in blood, a finding suggesting that blood repertoires may reflect thyroid immune responses. Sample size was not statistically predetermined, and blinding of investigators to group allocation was not performed. In validation, the model predicted progression to ophthalmopathy with approximately 69% sensitivity and over 72% specificity, a median of approximately 6.5 months before onset.

In the ophthalmopathy patients, disease was moderately to severely active, with a Clinical Activity Score of 3 or more, a NOSPECS grade of 4 or more, and a duration of less than 3 months. Exclusion was applied to patients with uncontrolled infections, other autoimmune diseases, pregnancy or lactation. Clinical symptoms, serum thyroxine and TRAb, thyroid ultrasound, and orbital computed tomography formed the basis for the diagnoses. PBMCs were isolated from about 9.2 ml of fresh peripheral blood by Ficoll-Paque density gradient centrifugation. Trizol reagent was used to extract total RNA, and RNA quality was then checked on an Agilent 2100 Bioanalyzer. The TCR beta CDR3 regions were amplified from the RNA transcripts. A first-round RT-PCR of the TCR CDR3 used the HTBI primer set with the Qiagen OneStep RT-PCR kit. Libraries were constructed in a second round of multiplex PCR, after which size selection and purification were carried out. Libraries were sequenced paired-end with 100 bp reads on an Illumina HiSeq2000. The original pipeline was this. SOAPnuke was used to process the raw data, with reads discarded if the reads contained adapters or uncalled bases, had a mean Phred below 15, or lacked an exact constant-primer or identifier match. COPE v1.2.5 was used to merge high-quality paired reads, and clonotypes were defined as unique nucleotide sequences. MiTCR v1.1 was used to align clonotypes to the IMGT TRBV, TRBD and TRBJ reference segments. Only V-J combinations with frequency above 0.0001, covering about 99% of repertoires, were analysed. The TCS score was defined as F50 (clonal expansion) divided by E x V (chaos), with BLOSUM62-based TCRdist calculated between CDR3 peptides within each V-J. Welch's t-statistics and random forest reduced around 510 V-J features to roughly 13, which were used in a naive Bayes classifier (R e1071). TCRdb reworked the public reads: Q25 trimming with fastp, MiXCR clone assembly, productive beta chains retained. Every distinct CDR3 protein forms one entry, paired with its most common genes and DNA. TCRdb's processing, not the authors' own work, is the source of the V and J calls. This sample has approximately 690,000 distinct CDR3 sequences in its table, and around 21% of those were observed once. The biggest ten clones account for 30% to 40% of the sample.

Note on this clonotype: It lacks a known antigen. No much larger clone exists at a distance of one base, and base qualities are not known.

Including the terminal cysteine and phenylalanine, the CDR3 comprises 16 residues. Only the CDR3 portion is preserved as DNA: 48 bases, with reading frame beginning at the first base. Trimming removed 5 bases from V and 7 bases from J, leaving 18 bases between the germline ends. For CDR1 and CDR2, the germline V gene lists MNHNS and SASEGT. The V gene is TRBV6-1 and the J gene is TRBJ1-6, with no confident D gene call. The receptor comes from a man under 40 with Graves' ophthalmopathy. Material: blood. The DNA reads TGTGCCAGCAGTTTTAATGAAGGCCTGGGGAATTCACCCCTCCACTTT. Translated, it reads CASSFNEGLGNSPLHF.